The 5 T cell receptor beta chains in this list originate from one sample, sequenced in a study of blood T cells in healthy people across ages. A second PCR of 7 to 11 cycles used a sample-barcoded 5' primer and a J-beta primer mix. TCRdb reprocessed the 5' RACE reads with MiXCR, giving one entry per CDR3 protein. Among around 900,000 distinct CDR3 sequences listed, approximately 50% were seen once. Sequenced input: blood. These receptors came from a woman aged 55-70 years in good health.

V usage is TRBV6-6 and J usage is TRBJ1-2, with a weak D call TRBD1 (6 bases). Trimming removed 4 bases from V and 3 bases from J, with 15 bases in between. Germline assignment: CDR1 MNHNY and CDR2 SVGAGI (reference sequence). This CDR3 contains 15 residues. CDR3 amino acids: CASSSSRDTHYGYTF. CDR3 sequence (DNA): TGTGCCAGCAGTTCATCCCGGGACACCCACTATGGCTACACCTTC.

J is TRBJ1-5 and V is TRBV3-1; 8 bases align to TRBD1. Germline CDR1 is LGHDT and CDR2 is YNNKEL (reference sequence). CDR3 length equals 17 residues. Unmatched junction bases numbered 8, after V lost 0 bases and J lost 4 bases. CDR3 loop: CASSQDILTGVNQPQHF. CDR3 DNA sequence: TGTGCCAGCAGCCAAGATATCCTGACAGGGGTTAATCAGCCCCAGCATTTT.

The CDR3 loop reads CSVERAGGQHTQYF. DNA of the CDR3: TGCAGCGTTGAGAGAGCGGGAGGGCAACATACGCAGTATTTT. V gene TRBV29-1 combines with J gene TRBJ2-3, with 10 positions matching TRBD2. The V gene's germline CDR1 is SQVTM and CDR2 ANQGSEA. J was trimmed by 7 bases and V by 3 bases; bases with no gene match: 7. The CDR3 covers 14 residues.

The chain employs TRBV6-1 and TRBJ1-1; D may be TRBD1 (6 bases). The V end lost 7 bases, the J end lost 2 bases, and 11 bases lay between the germline ends. This CDR3 is built from 13 residues. CDR1 and CDR2 (germline): MNHNS, SASEGT. The CDR3: CASTQGRNTEAFF. DNA of the CDR3: TGTGCCAGCACCCAGGGGCGAAACACTGAAGCTTTCTTT.

This clonotype turned up a few times. A much larger clone differs by one base, so this may be a read error. The CDR3 is CASSRNTGANVLTF. The CDR3 DNA sequence: TGTGCCAGCAGCCGGAACACTGGGGCCAACGTCCTGACTTTC. The V call is TRBV12-3 or TRBV12-4, the J call TRBJ2-6; D is uncertain. The CDR3 totals 14 residues. V lost 6 bases and J lost 2, with 8 bases in between.